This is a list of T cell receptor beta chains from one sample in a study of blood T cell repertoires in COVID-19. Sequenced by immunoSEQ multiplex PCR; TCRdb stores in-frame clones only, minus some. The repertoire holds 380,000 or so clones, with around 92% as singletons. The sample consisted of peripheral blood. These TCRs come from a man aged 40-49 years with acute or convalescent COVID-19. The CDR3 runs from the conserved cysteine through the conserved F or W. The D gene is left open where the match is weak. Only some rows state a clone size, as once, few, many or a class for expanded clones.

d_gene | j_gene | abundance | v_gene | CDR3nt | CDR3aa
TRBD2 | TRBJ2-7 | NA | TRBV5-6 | TGTGCCAGCAGCTTGCGACGACTAGCGGATACCTCCTACGAGCAGTACTTC | CASSLRRLADTSYEQYF
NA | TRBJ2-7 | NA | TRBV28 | TGTGCCAGCAGTTTACGCGGGCCCTACGAGCAGTACTTC | CASSLRGPYEQYF
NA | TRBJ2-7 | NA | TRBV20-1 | TGCAGTGCTAGTTATTCGGGTATTACCTACGAGCAGTACTTC | CSASYSGITYEQYF
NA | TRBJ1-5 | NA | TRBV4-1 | TGCGCCAGCAGCCAAGATTCTGGGGCTAATCAGCCCCAGCATTTT | CASSQDSGANQPQHF
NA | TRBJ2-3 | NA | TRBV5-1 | TGCGCCAGCAGCTTGGTTGGCGGGGGCGCAGGAGGGACAGATACGCAGTATTTT | CASSLVGGGAGGTDTQYF
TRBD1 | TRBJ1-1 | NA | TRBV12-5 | TGTGCTAGTGGTTTGGATAGGACAGGTGCGACGGGGGTGGCTGAAGCTTTCTTT | CASGLDRTGATGVAEAFF
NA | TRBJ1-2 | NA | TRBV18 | TGTGCCAGCTCCCAAGGCAACGGAGTTGATGGCTACACCTTC | CASSQGNGVDGYTF
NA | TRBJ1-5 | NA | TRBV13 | TGTGCCAGCAGCTTAGGGGGCGGCAATCAGCCCCAGCATTTT | CASSLGGGNQPQHF
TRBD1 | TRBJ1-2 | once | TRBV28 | TGTGCCAGCAGGTGGGGACAGGGGCCTGGCTACACCTTC | CASRWGQGPGYTF
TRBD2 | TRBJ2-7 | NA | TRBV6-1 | TGTGCCAGCAGTGCGGGACTAGCGGGAGGGCCGGAGGGCGAGCAGTACTTC | CASSAGLAGGPEGEQYF
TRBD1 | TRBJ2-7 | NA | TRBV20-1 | TGCAGTGCTAGTGGGACAGGGGTATACGAGCAGTACTTC | CSASGTGVYEQYF
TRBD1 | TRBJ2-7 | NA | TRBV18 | TGTGCCAGCTCACCACTGGGACAGGGAATTTACGAGCAGTACTTC | CASSPLGQGIYEQYF
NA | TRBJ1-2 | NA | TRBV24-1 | TGTGCCACCAGTGCAGTGAACTATGGCTACACCTTC | CATSAVNYGYTF
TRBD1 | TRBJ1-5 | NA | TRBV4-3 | TGCGCCAGCAGCCAAGAATTATTGGGACAGGGGTTATTGTCCCAGCATTTT | CASSQELLGQGLLSQHF
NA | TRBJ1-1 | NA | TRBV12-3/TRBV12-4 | TGTGCCAGCAGTATCGGACAGAGAGCTGAAGCTTTCTTT | CASSIGQRAEAFF
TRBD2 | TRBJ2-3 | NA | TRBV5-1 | TGCGCCAGCAGCTTAACGACTAGCGGGGTTGATACGCAGTATTTT | CASSLTTSGVDTQYF
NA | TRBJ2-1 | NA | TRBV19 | TGTGCCAGTAGTCGCCAGGGTGGAAATGAGCAGTTCTTC | CASSRQGGNEQFF
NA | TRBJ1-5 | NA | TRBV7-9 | TGTGCCAGCAGCGTTTATAGCAATCAGCCCCAGCATTTT | CASSVYSNQPQHF
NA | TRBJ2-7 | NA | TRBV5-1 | TGCGCCAGCAGCCGGACAGACCCTGCTCTATACGAGCAGTACTTC | CASSRTDPALYEQYF
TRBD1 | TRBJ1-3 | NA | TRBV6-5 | TGTGCCAGCAGTCCAGGGGGCGCGGGTGGAAACACCATATATTTT | CASSPGGAGGNTIYF
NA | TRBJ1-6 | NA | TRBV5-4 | TGTGCCAGCAGCCAGGATCATTCACCCCTCCACTTT | CASSQDHSPLHF
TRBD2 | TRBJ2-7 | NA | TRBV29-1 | TGCAGCGTGGCCGGGGGGAGCTCCTACGAGCAGTACTTC | CSVAGGSSYEQYF
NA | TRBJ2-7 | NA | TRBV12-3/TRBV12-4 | TGTGCCAGCAGCTATAGCGGTTACGAGCAGTACTTC | CASSYSGYEQYF
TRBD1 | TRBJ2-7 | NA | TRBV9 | TGTGCCAGCAGCGCTTGGACAGGGGGAAACTACGAGCAGTACTTC | CASSAWTGGNYEQYF
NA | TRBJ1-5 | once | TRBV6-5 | TGTGCCAGCAGTTCGGGGCAGGGGCCCCTTCCCCAGCATTTT | CASSSGQGPLPQHF
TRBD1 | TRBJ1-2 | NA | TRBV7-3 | TGTGCCAGCAGCATGGACAGGGGGCTTGGCTACACCTTC | CASSMDRGLGYTF
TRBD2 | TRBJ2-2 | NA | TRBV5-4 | TGTGCCAGCCCTAAGGAGGGAGGGACCGGGGAGCTGTTTTTT | CASPKEGGTGELFF
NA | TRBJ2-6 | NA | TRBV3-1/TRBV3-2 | TGTGCCAGCAGCCAAGAGGGCCAGTTGTCGGGGGCCAACGTCCTGACTTTC | CASSQEGQLSGANVLTF
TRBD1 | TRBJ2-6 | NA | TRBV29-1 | TGCAGCGTCGACCTAACCGGGACAGGGTCCTCTGGGGCCAACGTCCTGACTTTC | CSVDLTGTGSSGANVLTF
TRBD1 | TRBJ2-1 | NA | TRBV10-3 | TGTGCCATCAGGTACAGGGGCGAATCCTACAATGAGCAGTTCTTC | CAIRYRGESYNEQFF
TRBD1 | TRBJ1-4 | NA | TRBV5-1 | TGCGCCAGCAGCGTTGACAGGGGCCGGCCCGAAAAACTGTTTTTT | CASSVDRGRPEKLFF
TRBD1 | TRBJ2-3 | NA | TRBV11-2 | TGTGCCAGCAGCCTAGGACAGGGCGGGTATGGGGATACGCAGTATTTT | CASSLGQGGYGDTQYF
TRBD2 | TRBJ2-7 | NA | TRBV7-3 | TGTGCCAGCAGCCCCCTAGCGGGAACCCACGAGCAGTACTTC | CASSPLAGTHEQYF
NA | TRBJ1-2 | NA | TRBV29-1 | TGCAGCGTTGTGGGGGGGGCCGACTATGGCTACACCTTC | CSVVGGADYGYTF
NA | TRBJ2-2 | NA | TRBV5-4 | TGTGCCAGCAGCTTGGTGGGAGTGAACACCGGGGAGCTGTTTTTT | CASSLVGVNTGELFF
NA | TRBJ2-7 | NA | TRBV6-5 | TGTGCCAGCAGTTGGGGGCGGTCCTACGAGCAGTACTTC | CASSWGRSYEQYF
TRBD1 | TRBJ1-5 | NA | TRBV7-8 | TGTGCCAGCAGCCCGGCTTCAACAGGGGGCCTTGAGCCCCAGCATTTT | CASSPASTGGLEPQHF
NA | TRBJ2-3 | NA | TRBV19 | TGTGCCAGTAGTATACAGTTGAGCACAGATACGCAGTATTTT | CASSIQLSTDTQYF
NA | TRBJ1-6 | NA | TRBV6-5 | TGTGCCAGCAGACTCACAGGAGTCTTAGGTTCACCCCTCCACTTT | CASRLTGVLGSPLHF
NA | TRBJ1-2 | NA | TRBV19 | TGTGCCAGTAGTATAGGTCTATTATATGGCTACACCTTC | CASSIGLLYGYTF
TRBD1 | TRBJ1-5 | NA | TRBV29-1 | TGCAGCGTCGCACAGGGGATCGGTCAGCCCCAGCATTTT | CSVAQGIGQPQHF
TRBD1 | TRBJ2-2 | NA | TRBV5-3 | TGTGCCAGAAGCGCGGACAGGGGGGACACCGGGGAGCTGTTTTTT | CARSADRGDTGELFF
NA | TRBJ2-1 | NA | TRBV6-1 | TGTGCCAGCAGTGACGATACAGGGGGGGGCCTCGTCCGTGAGCAGTTCTTC | CASSDDTGGGLVREQFF
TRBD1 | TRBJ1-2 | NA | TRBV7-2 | TGTGCCAGCAGCTTGCCGGACAGGGGGCACCTTTATGGCTACACCTTC | CASSLPDRGHLYGYTF
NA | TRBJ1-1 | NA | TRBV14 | TGTGCCAGCAGCCAATACCGTCTGAACAGGGACACTGAAGCTTTCTTT | CASSQYRLNRDTEAFF
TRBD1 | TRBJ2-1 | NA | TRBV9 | TGTGCCAGCAGCTTAGACGGACAGGAGCTCTACAATGAGCAGTTCTTC | CASSLDGQELYNEQFF
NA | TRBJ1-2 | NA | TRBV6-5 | TGTGCCAGCAGCGAGACAGGATCTAACTATGGCTACACCTTC | CASSETGSNYGYTF
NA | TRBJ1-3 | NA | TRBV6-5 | TGTGCCAGCAGTTACGACAGCTACGACAACACCATATATTTT | CASSYDSYDNTIYF
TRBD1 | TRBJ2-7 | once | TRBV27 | TGTGCCAGCAGTCCAAGGACAGGCTCCTACGAGCAGTACTTC | CASSPRTGSYEQYF
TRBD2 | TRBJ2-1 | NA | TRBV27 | TGTGCCAGCAGTTTAGCGGGGGGGAATGAGCAGTTCTTC | CASSLAGGNEQFF
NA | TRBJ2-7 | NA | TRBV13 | TGTGCCAGCAGCACGGGACTGGGCTACGAGCAGTACTTC | CASSTGLGYEQYF
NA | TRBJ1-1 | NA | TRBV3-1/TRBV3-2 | TGTGCCAGCAGCCGCCAGGGGATAACTGAAGCTTTCTTT | CASSRQGITEAFF
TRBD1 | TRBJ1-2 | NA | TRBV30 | TGTGCCTGGGGGACAGAGAGTAACTATGGCTACACCTTC | CAWGTESNYGYTF
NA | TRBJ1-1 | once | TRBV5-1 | TGCGCCAGCAGCTTGGAGGGACAATTCGCTGAAGCTTTCTTT | CASSLEGQFAEAFF
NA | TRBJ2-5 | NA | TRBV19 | TGTGCCAGTAGTATGGCCCAGGGGGGCACAGAGACCCAGTACTTC | CASSMAQGGTETQYF
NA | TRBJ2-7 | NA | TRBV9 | TGTGCCAGCAGCGTAGAAGCGGACGAGCAGTACTTC | CASSVEADEQYF
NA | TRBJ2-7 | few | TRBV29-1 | TGCAGCGTGGTAGGCAGGGCGGATGGCGAGCAGTACTTC | CSVVGRADGEQYF